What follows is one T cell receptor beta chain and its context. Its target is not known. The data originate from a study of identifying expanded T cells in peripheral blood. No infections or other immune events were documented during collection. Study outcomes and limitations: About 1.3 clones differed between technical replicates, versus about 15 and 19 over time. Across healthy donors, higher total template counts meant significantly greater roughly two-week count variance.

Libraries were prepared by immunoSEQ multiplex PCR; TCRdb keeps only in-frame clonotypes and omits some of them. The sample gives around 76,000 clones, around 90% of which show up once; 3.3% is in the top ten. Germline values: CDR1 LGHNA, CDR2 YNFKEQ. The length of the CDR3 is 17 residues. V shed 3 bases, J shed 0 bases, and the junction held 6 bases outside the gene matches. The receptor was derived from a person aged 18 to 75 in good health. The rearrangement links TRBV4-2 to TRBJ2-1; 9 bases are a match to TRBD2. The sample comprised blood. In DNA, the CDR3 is TGTGCCAGCAGCCAGAACATAGCGGGAGTCTCCTACAATGAGCAGTTCTTC. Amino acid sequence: CASSQNIAGVSYNEQFF.